The 5 T cell receptor beta chains listed next were all sequenced from one sample in a study of blood T cells in healthy people across ages. A second PCR, run for roughly 7 to 12 cycles, used a sample-barcoded 5' primer plus a J-beta primer mix. TCRdb re-called the 5' RACE reads with MiXCR, one entry per CDR3 protein. Seen here are 750,000 to 950,000 distinct CDR3 sequences, roughly 29% observed once, and the top ten hold roughly a tenth. The same sample was also used in a study of T cells of mothers and their children.

The sample taken for sequencing was blood. These receptors were collected from a woman between 35 and 50 years old in good health.

With regard to this clonotype: At one of its ends the junction is not consistent with the germline gene, which may arise from a read error. This rearrangement joins TRBV3-1 to TRBJ2-1, with TRBD2 matching 12 bases. The CDR3 loop spans 16 amino acids. The germline V gene has CDR1 LGHDT and CDR2 YNNKEL (reference sequence). CDR3 loop: CASSQSLAGGRGEHFF. CDR3 coding DNA: TGTGCCAGCAGCCAGAGTCTAGCGGGGGGGCGGGGTGAGCACTTCTTC.

The chain combines TRBV6-6 with TRBJ2-7; the D gene is possibly TRBD2 (6 bases). Deletions cut 7 bases from V and 7 bases from J, with 20 bases between. CDR1 and CDR2 from the germline V gene are MNHNY and SVGAGI (reference sequence). The CDR3 spans 14 residues. For the CDR3, the DNA is TGTGCCAGCATGGGGGGAGATTATCTCAATGAGCAGTACTTC. It encodes CASMGGDYLNEQYF.

This clonotype was seen more than once but under ten times. V usage is TRBV7-8 and J usage is TRBJ2-1; possible D gene TRBD2, 5 bases. CDR1 SGHVS and CDR2 FQNEAQ come from the germline V gene. V was clipped by 5 bases and J by 6 bases, with 23 bases between them. The CDR3 extends over 17 amino acids. CDR3 nucleotides: TGTGCCAGCAGCCGACCCCCGGGCGGGCCTGGGCTCAATGAGCAGTTCTTC. Amino acids: CASSRPPGGPGLNEQFF.

The chain uses TRBV6-6 and TRBJ1-1, with D possibly matching TRBD1 (6 bases). The CDR3 has 13 residues. Germline CDR1 is MNHNY and CDR2 is SVGAGI (reference sequence). V was trimmed by 2 bases and J by 7 bases, leaving 11 bases between them. CDR3 DNA: TGTGCCAGCAGTTACGCTCGACAGGTTGAAGCTTTCTTT. This gives the protein CASSYARQVEAFF.

This chain links TRBV4-3 with TRBJ2-1; D gene ambiguous. V dropped 3 bases and J dropped 1 base, with 4 bases sitting between them. Looked up from germline, CDR1 is LGHNA and CDR2 is YSLEER. This CDR3 has 13 amino acids. The CDR3 region is CASSQRSYNEQFF. The DNA for the CDR3 is TGCGCCAGCAGCCAGCGTTCCTACAATGAGCAGTTCTTC.